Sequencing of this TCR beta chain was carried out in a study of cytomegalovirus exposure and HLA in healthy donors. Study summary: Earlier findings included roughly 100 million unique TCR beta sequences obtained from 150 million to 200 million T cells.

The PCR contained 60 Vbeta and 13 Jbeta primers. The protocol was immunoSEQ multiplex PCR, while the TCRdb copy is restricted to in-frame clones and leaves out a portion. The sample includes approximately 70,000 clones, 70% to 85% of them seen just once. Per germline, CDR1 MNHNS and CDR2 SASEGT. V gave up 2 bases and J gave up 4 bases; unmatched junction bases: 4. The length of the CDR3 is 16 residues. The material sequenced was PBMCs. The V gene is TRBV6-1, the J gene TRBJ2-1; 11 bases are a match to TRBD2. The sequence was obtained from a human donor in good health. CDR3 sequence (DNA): TGTGCCAGCAGTGAATTGGGACTAGCGGCTTACAATGAGCAGTTCTTC. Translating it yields CASSELGLAAYNEQFF.